Described below is a single T cell receptor (beta chain) sequence and its context. Enrolment of Seattle patients took place during active infection, and they were followed longitudinally. The data are from a study of blood T cell repertoires in COVID-19. Across the study: PBMCs, B-cell-depleted T cells, or T cells provided the cDNA or gDNA that made up the material.

The germline gives CDR1 SGHKS, CDR2 YYEKEE (reference sequence). The V segment lost 4 bases and the J segment 8 bases; nucleotides outside the gene matches: 11. The CDR3 length is 16 residues. Some clones are missing from TCRdb's copy, which holds only in-frame ones; the method was immunoSEQ multiplex PCR. Of about 270,000 clones listed, about four fifths were seen once; the top ten hold about 1.6%. The chain links TRBV5-5 to TRBJ2-3; 12 bases match TRBD2. The sequencing input was peripheral blood. The TCR comes from a human donor with COVID-19, enrolled during active disease. The donor label of this sample is uncertain. The CDR3 loop reads CASSAGLAGFRGTQYF. The CDR3, as DNA: TGTGCCAGCAGCGCCGGACTAGCGGGGTTTAGGGGTACGCAGTATTTT.